A selection of T cell receptor beta chains follows, all from one sample in a study of PD-1 blockade in classical Hodgkin lymphoma. Generated by immunoSEQ multiplex PCR, the TCRdb table keeps only in-frame clones and is missing some. This sample yields roughly 41,000 clones, of which 76% are seen a single time; approximately 20% belongs to the top ten. The sample consisted of peripheral blood mononuclear cells (PBMCs), taken at baseline. The receptors originated from a human donor with classical Hodgkin lymphoma. The CDR3 runs from the conserved cysteine through the conserved F or W. Fields, in order: V gene, CDR3 protein.

V gene: TRBV10-3
CDR3 protein: CAVSGQATDTQYF

V gene: TRBV6-1
CDR3 protein: CASSMTPSSGNTIYF

V gene: TRBV5-6
CDR3 protein: CASSLVGGTVEKQYF

V gene: TRBV29-1
CDR3 protein: CSVHRTSGGGEQYF

V gene: TRBV30
CDR3 protein: CAWKSAGTYEQYF

V gene: TRBV4-1
CDR3 protein: CASSQDGASGRPNEQFF

V gene: TRBV18
CDR3 protein: CASSPGTSGYEQYF

V gene: TRBV11-2
CDR3 protein: CASSYGQGVDTQYF

V gene: TRBV6-5
CDR3 protein: CASRRPGQAIDTQYF

V gene: TRBV10-1
CDR3 protein: CASSPGRAAYEQYF

V gene: TRBV29-1
CDR3 protein: CSVDRGRTRTF

V gene: TRBV28
CDR3 protein: CASNLPGGGTNTEAFF

V gene: TRBV10-1
CDR3 protein: CARILTEGTNEQYF

V gene: TRBV5-1
CDR3 protein: CASSFFGQLQETQYF

V gene: TRBV6-6
CDR3 protein: CASSYAESYGYTF

V gene: TRBV10-1
CDR3 protein: CASSPGRAGEQYF

V gene: TRBV4-1
CDR3 protein: CASSQVTQQAQGKLFF

V gene: TRBV6-5
CDR3 protein: CASSSRPYTGELFF

V gene: TRBV7-3
CDR3 protein: CASSPRGQGQHGYTF

V gene: TRBV6-5
CDR3 protein: CASSRTGPYGYTF

V gene: TRBV11-3
CDR3 protein: CASSPSGVGNQPQHF

V gene: TRBV6-5
CDR3 protein: CASGQIYEQYF

V gene: TRBV7-9
CDR3 protein: CASSLALGSTDTQYF

V gene: TRBV18
CDR3 protein: CASSPLGTDSYEQYF

V gene: TRBV11-2
CDR3 protein: CASSHIGADIPPPYEQYF

V gene: TRBV7-2
CDR3 protein: CASSLVGSGGYEQYF

V gene: TRBV25-1
CDR3 protein: CASIGDVNTEAFF

V gene: TRBV6-5
CDR3 protein: CASSPLNSQEKLFF

V gene: TRBV7-3
CDR3 protein: CASSRGQNTEAFF